These 24 T cell receptor beta chains originate from one sample sequenced in a study of T-cell memory formation after mild COVID-19. TCRdb recomputed calls from the 5' RACE reads with MiXCR, one row per CDR3 protein. The sample consists of about 430,000 distinct CDR3 sequences, roughly a quarter of them appearing once. The specimen was PBMCs or a T cell subset sorted from them (not recorded which). All receptors derive from an adult woman who had mild COVID-19 (a few samples of this study predate the infection). Cell type and time point are not known.

V gene TRBV4-1 combines with J gene TRBJ2-7; TRBD1 matches at 9 bases. The CDR3 length is 15 residues. After removal of 0 bases from V and 3 bases from J, the junction contained 3 bases not matched to a gene. Per germline, CDR1 MGHRA and CDR2 YSYEKL. The CDR3: CASSQDGGQGYEQYF. DNA for the CDR3: TGCGCCAGCAGCCAAGATGGGGGACAGGGCTACGAGCAGTACTTC.

The genes are TRBV12-3 or TRBV12-4 and TRBJ1-5; weak D call: TRBD1 (5 bases). The CDR3 spans 14 residues. Trimming pared 6 bases from V and 5 bases from J, leaving 14 bases between. The CDR3 DNA follows: TGTGCCAGCAGCCGGGGCCAGGGAGATCAGCCCCAGCATTTT. Its translation is CASSRGQGDQPQHF.

The V call is TRBV5-1, the J call TRBJ2-3; possible D gene TRBD2, 6 bases. With 10 bases removed from V and 2 bases from J, the gap between germline ends came to 17 bases. The CDR3 loop spans 14 amino acids. Germline V CDR1 and CDR2: SGHRS, YFSETQ. In nucleotides, the CDR3 is TGCGCCTATCCGCGGGGTCCCTCCACAGATACGCAGTATTTT. Its translation is CAYPRGPSTDTQYF. Looking up the rest from reference TRBV5-1 and TRBJ2-3 gives the full variable domain: KAGVTQTPRYLIKTRGQQVTLSCSPISGHRSVSWYQQTPGQGLQFLFEYFSETQRNKGNFPGRFSGRQFSNSRSEMNVSTLELGDSALYLCAYPRGPSTDTQYFGPGTRLTVL.

The CDR3 is CASSRGLAGTTGELFF. The CDR3 nucleotides read TGCGCCAGCAGCCGGGGACTAGCGGGGACTACCGGGGAGCTGTTTTTT. The chain joins TRBV5-1 to TRBJ2-2, with 13 bases fitting TRBD2. Germline V gives CDR1 SGHRS, CDR2 YFSETQ. After removal of 4 bases from V and 5 bases from J, the junction contained 5 bases not matched to a gene. The CDR3 covers 16 residues.

The chain uses TRBV7-2 and TRBJ1-4; no clear D. This CDR3 contains 16 residues. Germline V CDR1 and CDR2: SGHTA, FQGNSA. The V gene lost 2 bases and the J gene lost 6 bases, with 16 bases spanning the gap. CDR3 in amino acids: CASSLLYRFTDEKLFF. The CDR3, as DNA: TGTGCCAGCAGCTTATTATATAGGTTTACAGATGAAAAACTGTTTTTT.

This clonotype has a handful of counts. The chain uses TRBV7-8 and TRBJ1-5, with D maybe TRBD1 (6 bases). CDR1 and CDR2 (germline): SGHVS, FQNEAQ. This CDR3 has 14 residues. Trimming removed 5 bases at V and 4 bases at J, with 12 bases between. CDR3 sequence (DNA): TGTGCCAGCAGCCCACTGGGGGCTAATCAGCCCCAGCATTTT. This sequence encodes CASSPLGANQPQHF.

This clonotype was seen a few times. The chain uses TRBV2 and TRBJ2-7; the match to TRBD1 covers 8 bases. The CDR3 length is 14 residues. Germline-derived CDR1 and CDR2 are SNHLY and FYNNEI. V trimming: 8 bases; J trimming: 3 bases; junction bases outside the gene matches: 9. The CDR3 spells CASATSDRGYEQYF. The CDR3 nucleotides read TGTGCCAGCGCCACTTCCGACAGGGGCTACGAGCAGTACTTC.

This clonotype has at least ten counts. The chain couples TRBV28 to TRBJ2-7, with D possibly being TRBD1 or TRBD2 (5 bases each). With 1 base removed from V and 0 bases from J, the gap between germline ends came to 10 bases. This CDR3 is built from 15 residues. The germline CDR1 and CDR2 sequences are MDHEN and SYDVKM. The CDR3 nucleotides read TGTGCCAGCAGTTTATCCCGGGACGGCTCCTACGAGCAGTACTTC. Translating gives CASSLSRDGSYEQYF.

The V call is TRBV24-1, the J call TRBJ1-1; 7 nucleotides line up with TRBD1. The CDR3 loop spans 13 amino acids. CDR1 is KGHDR and CDR2 is SFDVKD in the germline V gene. J gave up 3 bases and V 5 bases, and 2 bases lay outside the gene matches. The CDR3 DNA is TGTGCCACCAGTGTCGGGACAGACACTGAAGCTTTCTTT. This encodes CATSVGTDTEAFF.

The chain uses TRBV20-1 and TRBJ1-2; D not resolved. V shed 1 base and J shed 12 bases, with 15 bases lying between them. CDR1 and CDR2 from the germline V gene are DFQATT and SNEGSKA (reference sequence). The CDR3 extends over 12 amino acids. The CDR3, as DNA: TGCAGTGCTAGAGTCGGGCCCACGGAAAACACCTTC. Translated: CSARVGPTENTF.

V and J are TRBV11-2 and TRBJ2-5, with a weak D call TRBD2 (6 bases). The CDR3 has 16 residues. Trimming removed 2 bases at V and 7 bases at J, with 20 bases between. Germline assignment: CDR1 SGHAT and CDR2 FQNNGV. CDR3 region: CASSLMVVAGSRTQYF. The CDR3 DNA follows: TGTGCCAGCAGCTTAATGGTCGTGGCGGGGAGTCGGACCCAGTACTTC.

V gene TRBV7-6 combines with J gene TRBJ2-1; D not resolved. The CDR3 extends over 13 amino acids. V was shortened by 3 bases and J by 7 bases, with 10 bases between the two germline ends. In germline, CDR1 is SGHVS, CDR2 FNYEAQ. CDR3 DNA: TGTGCCAGCAGCTTTGCGGATATTAATGAGCAGTTCTTC. Translation: CASSFADINEQFF.

The V call is TRBV5-1, the J call TRBJ1-1; 7 nucleotides match TRBD1. Trimming at V came to 6 bases and at J to 2 bases, leaving 7 bases not matched to a gene. This CDR3 region has 14 residues. Germline assignment: CDR1 SGHRS and CDR2 YFSETQ. CDR3 nucleotide sequence: TGCGCCAGCATAGAGGGGGCGCTTAACACTGAAGCTTTCTTT. It specifies CASIEGALNTEAFF.

This rearrangement joins TRBV5-1 to TRBJ2-1, with TRBD2 matching 8 bases. The V segment lost 0 bases and the J segment 2 bases; nucleotides outside the gene matches: 4. Germline CDR1 and CDR2: SGHRS and YFSETQ. This CDR3 region has 16 residues. The CDR3, as DNA: TGCGCCAGCAGCTTGGGTAACGGGGGGGCCTACAATGAGCAGTTCTTC. Protein product: CASSLGNGGAYNEQFF.

This clonotype came up a few times. This sequence joins TRBV2 and TRBJ2-7, with D possibly TRBD1 on 6 matching bases. V was trimmed by 7 bases and J by 5 bases, leaving 12 bases between them. The CDR3 extends over 12 amino acids. Germline V gene lookup returns CDR1 SNHLY and CDR2 FYNNEI. The CDR3: CASTRGLNEQYF. The CDR3 nucleotides read TGTGCCAGCACGAGGGGGTTAAACGAGCAGTACTTC.

The chain combines TRBV4-1 with TRBJ1-4; D is ambiguous. Germline-derived CDR1 and CDR2 are MGHRA and YSYEKL. CDR3 length: 13 residues. Between the trimmed V and J ends, which lost 1 base and 8 bases, there was a span of 8 bases. CDR3 in amino acids: CASSQVPLEKLFF. The CDR3 nucleotides read TGCGCCAGCAGCCAAGTACCGTTAGAAAAACTGTTTTTT.

This clonotype was counted many times. This chain links TRBV6-5 with TRBJ1-1, with D uncertain. Per germline, CDR1 MNHEY and CDR2 SVGAGI. This CDR3 region has 11 residues. V gave up 6 bases and J gave up 0 bases, with 2 bases separating them. Here the CDR3 reads CASRVNTEAFF. CDR3 coding DNA: TGTGCCAGCAGGGTGAACACTGAAGCTTTCTTT.

The chain combines TRBV11-2 with TRBJ2-1; TRBD2 agrees at 11 bases. The length of the CDR3 is 17 residues. V lost 0 bases to trimming and J lost 6 bases; unmatched junction nucleotides: 7. Germline V CDR1 and CDR2: SGHAT, FQNNGV. The CDR3 nucleotides read TGTGCCAGCAGCTTAGATCGAGTAGCGGGGGGGCCCAATGAGCAGTTCTTC. Translated, it gives CASSLDRVAGGPNEQFF.

The chain joins TRBV7-3 to TRBJ2-3; D not resolved. CDR3 length: 16 residues. Germline V gives CDR1 SGHTA, CDR2 FQGTGA. The ends were cut back, 3 bases at V and 4 bases at J, with 17 bases in the middle. The CDR3 DNA follows: TGTGCCAGCAGCTTGTTATATGGGCCATCCGCAGATACGCAGTATTTT. Its protein product is CASSLLYGPSADTQYF.

In this sample, this clonotype turned up a few times. The J gene is TRBJ2-1, the V gene TRBV7-8, with D possibly TRBD2 on 7 matching bases. Germline assignment: CDR1 SGHVS and CDR2 FQNEAQ. This CDR3 has 16 amino acids. Trimming stripped 0 bases from V and 4 bases from J, with 13 bases between. The CDR3, as DNA: TGTGCCAGCAGCTTAGCGAGTCGGGGGGCGTACAATGAGCAGTTCTTC. Its protein product is CASSLASRGAYNEQFF.

This clonotype was counted a few times. CDR3: CASKEEGPSGNTIYF. As DNA, the CDR3 is TGTGCCAGCAAAGAGGAGGGGCCGTCTGGAAACACCATATATTTT. The V call is TRBV7-2, the J call TRBJ1-3; the D gene is possibly TRBD1 (5 bases). CDR1 and CDR2 (germline): SGHTA, FQGNSA. With 7 bases removed from V and 1 base from J, the gap between germline ends came to 14 bases. The CDR3 extends over 15 amino acids.

The chain is built from TRBV20-1 and TRBJ2-2; 11 bases align to TRBD2. The CDR3 is 16 amino acids. Unmatched junction bases numbered 5, after V lost 1 base and J lost 4 bases. Germline V gene lookup returns CDR1 DFQATT and CDR2 SNEGSKA (reference sequence). CDR3 in DNA: TGCAGTGCTAGAGTAGCGGGGGGGCGAGGCACCGGGGAGCTGTTTTTT. Translation: CSARVAGGRGTGELFF.

The chain employs TRBV6-5 and TRBJ2-2; 8 bases map to TRBD1. This CDR3 spans 15 amino acids. V gave up 5 bases and J gave up 13 bases; unmatched junction bases: 15. CDR1 and CDR2 (germline): MNHEY, SVGAGI. The CDR3 bases are TGTGCCAGCAGTCCGCCCGGACAGGGCAGGGATAGGCTGTTTTTT. As protein: CASSPPGQGRDRLFF.

This clonotype was detected only a few times. The chain combines TRBV7-6 with TRBJ2-3; no clear D. The V and J ends lost 8 bases and 6 bases respectively, with 9 bases between them. The CDR3 loop spans 11 amino acids. CDR1 and CDR2 (germline): SGHVS, FNYEAQ. DNA for the CDR3: TGTGCCAGCGTTGTGGAGGATACGCAGTATTTT. Translated, it gives CASVVEDTQYF. The complete variable domain, with remaining parts taken from reference TRBV7-6 and TRBJ2-3, reads GAGVSQSPRYKVTKRGQDVALRCDPISGHVSLYWYRQALGQGPEFLTYFNYEAQQDKSGLPNDRFSAERPEGSISTLTIQRTEQRDSAMYRCASVVEDTQYFGPGTRLTVL.